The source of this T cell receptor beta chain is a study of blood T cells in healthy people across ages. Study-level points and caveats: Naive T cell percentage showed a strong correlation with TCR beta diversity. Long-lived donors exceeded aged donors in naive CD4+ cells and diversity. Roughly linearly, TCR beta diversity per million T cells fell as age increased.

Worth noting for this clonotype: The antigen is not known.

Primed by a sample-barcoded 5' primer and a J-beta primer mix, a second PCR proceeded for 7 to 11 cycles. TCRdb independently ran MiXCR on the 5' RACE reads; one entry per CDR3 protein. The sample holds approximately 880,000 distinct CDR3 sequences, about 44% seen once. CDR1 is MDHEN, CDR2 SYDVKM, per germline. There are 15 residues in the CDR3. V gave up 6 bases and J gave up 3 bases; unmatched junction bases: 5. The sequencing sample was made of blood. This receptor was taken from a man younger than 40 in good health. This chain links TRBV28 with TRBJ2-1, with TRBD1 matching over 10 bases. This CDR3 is CASRGTGAGYNEQFF. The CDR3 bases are TGTGCCAGCAGAGGGACAGGGGCGGGCTACAATGAGCAGTTCTTC.